This entry concerns a single T cell receptor beta chain. Germline trimming cut 4 bases from V and 2 bases from J; bases unmatched to any gene: 5. This CDR3 is 15 amino acids long. These data come from a study of blood T cell repertoires in COVID-19. Across the whole study: Acute and convalescent COVID-19 specimens originated in the United States, Italy and Spain.

Methods used by the authors: Nucleated cell counts were estimated from reference gene primer amplification. The method was immunoSEQ multiplex PCR; TCRdb's version includes in-frame clones alone and lacks a portion of them. The V and J calls and clone size are taken from that table; D and trimming were inferred from the DNA. The profile shows some 150,000 clones, around 83% of them singletons. The chain employs TRBV5-3 and TRBJ1-5; TRBD1 matches 8 bases. TRBV5-3 is annotated as an ORF whose role is uncertain. The sequence was collected from a woman in her 50s with acute or convalescent COVID-19. Sequencing was done on a sample of peripheral blood. The DNA of the CDR3 is TGTGCCAGAAGCAAGCAGGGGGCGTGCAATCAGCCCCAGCATTTT. Its protein is CARSKQGACNQPQHF.